This T cell receptor (beta chain) was found in a study of T cell responses to AZD1222 COVID-19 vaccine. Points on this clone: Its matching antigen is unknown.

Here immunoSEQ multiplex PCR was the method, and the copy in TCRdb shows in-frame clones only, minus some. The sample yields about 140,000 clones, around 90% seen once. Trimming stripped 5 bases from V and 8 bases from J, with 12 bases between. The CDR3 covers 12 residues. In germline, CDR1 is SGHTA, CDR2 FQGNSA. Points from the study as a whole: Regions left unmutated in variants are reportedly the target of nearly half of spike-specific TCRs.

This receptor was taken from an adult who received the MenACWY meningococcal vaccine as a control. The chain carries TRBV7-2 and TRBJ1-1; D is uncertain. The material was peripheral blood, obtained 28 days after the second dose of the MenACWY control vaccine. CDR3 sequence: CASSDRPREAFF. CDR3 in DNA: TGTGCCAGCAGCGACCGGCCGAGAGAAGCTTTCTTT. Combining the CDR3 with reference TRBV7-2 and TRBJ1-1 gives the whole variable domain GAGVSQSPSNKVTEKGKDVELRCDPISGHTALYWYRQSLGQGLEFLIYFQGNSAPDKSGLPSDRFSAERTGGSVSTLTIQRTQQEDSAVYLCASSDRPREAFFGQGTRLTVV.